This section outlines one TCR beta chain sequence together with its context. Here immunoSEQ multiplex PCR was the method, and the copy in TCRdb shows in-frame clones only, minus some. The table records some 70,000 clones, around 86% of them present only once. The data are from a study of blood T cell repertoires in COVID-19. The receptor comes from a woman in her fifties or sixties with acute or convalescent COVID-19. Specimen: peripheral blood.

The CDR3 DNA reads as TGTGCCAGCAGCAGAACCGGGAACCCAAGCGGACCCCTCCACTTT. As protein: CASSRTGNPSGPLHF. The chain employs TRBV7-9 and TRBJ1-6; D gene unclear. The CDR3 extends over 15 amino acids. From germline, CDR1 is SEHNR and CDR2 FQNEAQ (reference sequence). Deletions cut 5 bases from V and 12 bases from J, with 20 bases between.